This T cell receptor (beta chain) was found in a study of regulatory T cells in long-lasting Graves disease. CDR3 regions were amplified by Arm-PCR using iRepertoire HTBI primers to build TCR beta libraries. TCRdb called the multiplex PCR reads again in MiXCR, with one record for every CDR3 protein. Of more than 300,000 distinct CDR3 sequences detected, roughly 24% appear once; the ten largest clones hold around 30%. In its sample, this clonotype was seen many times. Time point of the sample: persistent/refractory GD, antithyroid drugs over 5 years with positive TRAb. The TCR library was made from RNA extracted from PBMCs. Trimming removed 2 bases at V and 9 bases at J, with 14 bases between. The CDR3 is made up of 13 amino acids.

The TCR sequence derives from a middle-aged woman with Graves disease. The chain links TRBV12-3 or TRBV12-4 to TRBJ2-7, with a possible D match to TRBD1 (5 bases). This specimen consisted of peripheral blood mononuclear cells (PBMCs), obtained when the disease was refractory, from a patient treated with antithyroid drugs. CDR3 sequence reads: CASSLQGANWQYF. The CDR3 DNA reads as TGTGCCAGCAGTTTACAGGGTGCAAATTGGCAGTACTTC.